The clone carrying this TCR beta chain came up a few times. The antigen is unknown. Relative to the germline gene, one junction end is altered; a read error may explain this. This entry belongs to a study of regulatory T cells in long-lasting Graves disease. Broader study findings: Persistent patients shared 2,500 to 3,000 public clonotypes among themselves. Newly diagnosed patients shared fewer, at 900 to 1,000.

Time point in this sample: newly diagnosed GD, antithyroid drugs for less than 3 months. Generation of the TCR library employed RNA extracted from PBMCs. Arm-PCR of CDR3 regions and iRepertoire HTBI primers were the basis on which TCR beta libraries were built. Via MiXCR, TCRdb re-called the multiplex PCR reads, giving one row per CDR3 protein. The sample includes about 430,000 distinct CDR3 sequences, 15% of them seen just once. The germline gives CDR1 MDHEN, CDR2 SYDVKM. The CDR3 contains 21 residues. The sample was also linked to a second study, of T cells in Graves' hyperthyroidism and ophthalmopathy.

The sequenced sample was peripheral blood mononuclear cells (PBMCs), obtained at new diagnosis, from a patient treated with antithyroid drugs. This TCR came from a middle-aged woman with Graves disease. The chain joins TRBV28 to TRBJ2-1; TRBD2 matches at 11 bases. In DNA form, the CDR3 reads TGTGCCAGCAGTTTACCGGGTCGAACAGCCCCTAGCGGGAGGTACTACAATGAGCAGTCCTTC. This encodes CASSLPGRTAPSGRYYNEQSF.